The clone carrying this T cell receptor beta chain was seen once. Here immunoSEQ multiplex PCR was the method, and the copy in TCRdb shows in-frame clones only, minus some. This sample carries 230,000 or so clones, roughly 80% of them seen once, and the ten largest clones take around 5%. This entry belongs to a study of blood T cell repertoires in COVID-19. About the study: Spain, Italy and the United States supplied samples that represented acute and convalescent COVID-19. Sources were T cells, B-cell-depleted T cells, or PBMCs; the material itself was cDNA or gDNA.

Germline CDR1 reads LNHDA; CDR2 reads SQIVND (reference sequence). Germline trimming cut 6 bases from V and 10 bases from J; bases unmatched to any gene: 8. The CDR3 contains 13 residues. The chain employs TRBV19 and TRBJ2-1; the match to TRBD2 covers 8 bases. The clonotype originates from a human donor in a cohort sampled during active COVID-19. Specimen: peripheral blood. In nucleotides, the CDR3 is TGTGCCAGTAGATTCGGGGGGGGCGCGGAGCAGTTCTTC. Protein product: CASRFGGGAEQFF.